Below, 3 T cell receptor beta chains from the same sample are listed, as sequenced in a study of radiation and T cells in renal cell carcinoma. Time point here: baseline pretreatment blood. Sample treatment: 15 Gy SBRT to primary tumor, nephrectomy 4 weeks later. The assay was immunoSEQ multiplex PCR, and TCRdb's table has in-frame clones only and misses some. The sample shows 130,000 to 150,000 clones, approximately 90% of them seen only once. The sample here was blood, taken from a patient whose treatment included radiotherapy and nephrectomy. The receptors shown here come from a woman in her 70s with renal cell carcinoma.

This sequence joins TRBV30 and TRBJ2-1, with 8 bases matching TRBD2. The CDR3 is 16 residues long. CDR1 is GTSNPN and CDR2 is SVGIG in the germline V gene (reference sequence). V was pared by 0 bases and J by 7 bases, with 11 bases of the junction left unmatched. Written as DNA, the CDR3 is TGTGCCTGGAGTGTACTTCGGGGGGGCCAGGGTAATGAGCAGTTCTTC. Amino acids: CAWSVLRGGQGNEQFF.

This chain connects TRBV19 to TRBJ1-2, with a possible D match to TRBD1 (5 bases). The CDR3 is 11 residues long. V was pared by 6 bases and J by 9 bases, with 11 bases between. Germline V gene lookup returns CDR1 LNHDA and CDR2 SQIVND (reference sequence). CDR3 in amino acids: CASSQGERYTF. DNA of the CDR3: TGTGCCAGTAGCCAAGGGGAGCGCTACACCTTC. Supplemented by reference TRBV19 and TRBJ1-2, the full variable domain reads DGGITQSPKYLFRKEGQNVTLSCEQNLNHDAMYWYRQDPGQGLRLIYYSQIVNDFQKGDIAEGYSVSREKKESFPLTVTSAQKNPTAFYLCASSQGERYTFGSGTRLTVV.

This CDR3 is CASTSRPGKFNTEAFF. CDR3 DNA: TGTGCCAGCACAAGCCGTCCAGGGAAATTCAACACTGAAGCTTTCTTT. V is TRBV6-6 and J is TRBJ1-1; D is possibly TRBD1 (5 bases). Germline CDR1 reads MNHNY; CDR2 reads SVGAGI (reference sequence). The germline V and J ends were trimmed by 7 bases and 2 bases, with 20 bases remaining between them. This CDR3 has 16 amino acids.